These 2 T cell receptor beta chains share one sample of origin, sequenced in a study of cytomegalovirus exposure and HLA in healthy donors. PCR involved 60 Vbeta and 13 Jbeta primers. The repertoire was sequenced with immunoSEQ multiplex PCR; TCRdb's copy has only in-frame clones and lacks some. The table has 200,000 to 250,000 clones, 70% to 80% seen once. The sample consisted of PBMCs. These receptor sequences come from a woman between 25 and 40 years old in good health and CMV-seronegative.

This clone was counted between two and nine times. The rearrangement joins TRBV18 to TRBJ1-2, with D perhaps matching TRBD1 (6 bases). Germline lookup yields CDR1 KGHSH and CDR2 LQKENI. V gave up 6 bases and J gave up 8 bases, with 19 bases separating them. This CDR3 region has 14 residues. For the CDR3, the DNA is TGTGCCAGCTCCTTTACCGACAGGCGGTGGGGCTACACCTTC. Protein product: CASSFTDRRWGYTF.

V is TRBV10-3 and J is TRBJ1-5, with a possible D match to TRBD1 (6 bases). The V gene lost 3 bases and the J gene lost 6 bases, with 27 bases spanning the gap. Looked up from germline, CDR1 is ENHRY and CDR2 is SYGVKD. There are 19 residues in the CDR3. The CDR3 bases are TGTGCCATCAGTGAAACCGGGACCCGAGGGACAAGAGGGGTTCAGCCCCAGCATTTT. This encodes CAISETGTRGTRGVQPQHF.